This T cell receptor (beta chain) came from a study of shared clonotypes between healthy human individuals. About this clone: Its cognate antigen is unknown.

Study-wide findings and caveats: The represented genetic and exposure-history diversity was limited by the small number of donors. Sharing of clonotypes among donors was expected to vary with sequencing depth.

The assay was carried out at the deep level. It was approximately 280 ng DNA, 28,000 or so T cell genomes, that went into each replicate PCR of unsorted PBMC. The data were produced by immunoSEQ multiplex PCR, yet TCRdb's version contains in-frame clones alone and is incomplete. The sample comprises roughly 490,000 clones, around 80% of which are singletons, and 9.5% to 15% rests with the top ten. The TCR sequence derives from a woman in her 40s in good health. Some clones in this sample may be carry-over from other donors' samples. Sequences were obtained from PBMCs.

The CDR3 sequence: CASSFGLLAGGTDTQYF. In DNA, the CDR3 is TGCGCCAGCAGCTTTGGTTTACTAGCGGGAGGCACAGATACGCAGTATTTT. V usage is TRBV5-1 and J usage is TRBJ2-3, with 11 bases lining up with TRBD2. The CDR3 covers 17 residues. Germline assignment: CDR1 SGHRS and CDR2 YFSETQ. Trimming took 2 bases from V and 1 from J; bases not matched to a gene: 6.